This paragraph covers one T cell receptor (beta chain) sequence. These data belong to a study of shared clonotypes between healthy human individuals. About the research overall: The study used three CD4 naive, three CD4 memory, two CD8 naive and one CD8 memory plate per donor.

TCRdb's copy holds only in-frame clones and misses some; the assay was immunoSEQ multiplex PCR. The sample contains 2 million to 2.5 million clones, just under 95% of which appear only once. As defined, naive CD8 cells were CD45RO-negative and positively selected for CCR7, with terminally differentiated effector memory CD45RA+ cells excluded. The CDR3 totals 13 residues. V lost 7 bases and J 15 bases, leaving 22 bases between the germline ends. Germline V CDR1 and CDR2: MNHEY, SVGAGI. The chain combines TRBV6-5 with TRBJ2-1; D possibly corresponds to TRBD2 (5 bases). The source of this sequence is a man aged 18 to 29 in good health. The sequencing sample was made of naive CD8+ T cells sorted from blood. CDR3 DNA sequence: TGTGCCAGCACCGACCCGGGGAGTCAGGCCTCGTTCTTC. Its translation: CASTDPGSQASFF.